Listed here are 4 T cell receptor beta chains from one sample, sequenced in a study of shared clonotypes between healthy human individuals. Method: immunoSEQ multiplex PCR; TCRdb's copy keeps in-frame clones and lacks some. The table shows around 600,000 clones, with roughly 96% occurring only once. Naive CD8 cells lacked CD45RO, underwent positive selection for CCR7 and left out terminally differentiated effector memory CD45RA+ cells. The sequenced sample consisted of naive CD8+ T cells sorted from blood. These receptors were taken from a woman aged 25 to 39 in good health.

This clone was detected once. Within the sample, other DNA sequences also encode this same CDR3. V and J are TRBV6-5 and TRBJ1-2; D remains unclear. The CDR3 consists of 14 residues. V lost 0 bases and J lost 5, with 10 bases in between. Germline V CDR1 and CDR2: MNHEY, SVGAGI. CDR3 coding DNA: TGTGCCAGCAGTTACTCCGGGGTAGGGTATGGCTACACCTTC. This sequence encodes CASSYSGVGYGYTF.

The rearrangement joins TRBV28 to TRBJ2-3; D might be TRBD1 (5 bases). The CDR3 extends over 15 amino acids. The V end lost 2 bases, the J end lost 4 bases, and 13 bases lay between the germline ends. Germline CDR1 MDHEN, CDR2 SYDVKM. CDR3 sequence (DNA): TGTGCCAGCAGTTTAAGGGGCAGAAGCCCAGATACGCAGTATTTT. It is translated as CASSLRGRSPDTQYF. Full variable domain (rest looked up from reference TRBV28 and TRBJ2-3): DVKVTQSSRYLVKRTGEKVFLECVQDMDHENMFWYRQDPGLGLRLIYFSYDVKMKEKGDIPEGYSVSREKKERFSLILESASTNQTSMYLCASSLRGRSPDTQYFGPGTRLTVL.

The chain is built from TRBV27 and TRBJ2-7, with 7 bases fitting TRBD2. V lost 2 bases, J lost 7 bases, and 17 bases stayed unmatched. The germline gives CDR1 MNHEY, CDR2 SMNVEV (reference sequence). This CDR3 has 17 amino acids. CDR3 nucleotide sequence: TGTGCCAGCAGTTTAAGTGCCTCCAGCGGGGCCCTCCGTGAGCAGTACTTC. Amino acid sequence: CASSLSASSGALREQYF.

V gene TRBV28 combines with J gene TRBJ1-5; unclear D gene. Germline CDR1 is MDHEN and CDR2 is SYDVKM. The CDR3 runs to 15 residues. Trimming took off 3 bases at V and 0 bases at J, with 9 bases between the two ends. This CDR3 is CASSFLGNSNQPQHF. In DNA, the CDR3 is TGTGCCAGCAGTTTTCTGGGAAATAGCAATCAGCCCCAGCATTTT.